The sequence of this T cell receptor (beta chain) was determined in a study of vaccination and CD4 T cells after COVID-19. The treatment: roughly nine-day PBMC culture with coronavirus spike peptide pools or control peptides (ViraFEST assay). The Oncomine TCR Beta short-read assay was what sequenced the DNA obtained from cultured CD4+ T cells. TCRdb analysed the PCR reads with MiXCR anew, one entry per CDR3 protein. This sample has 22,000 or so distinct CDR3 sequences, with 43% found just once. Deletions cut 5 bases from V and 0 bases from J, with 26 bases between. Germline V gene lookup returns CDR1 SGHVS and CDR2 FQNEAQ. This CDR3 has 20 amino acids. On this clonotype: Its antigen is still unknown.

The chain has TRBV7-8 and TRBJ2-1; a possible D gene is TRBD2 (7 bases). The sequence was obtained from a human donor who had recovered from COVID-19. Sequencing input: CD4+ T cells from blood, cultured in vitro. CDR3 sequence (DNA): TGTGCCAGCAGCCTCGGGCTATTGCGGGGGCCTTCCGGCTCCTACAATGAGCAGTTCTTC. Its translation is CASSLGLLRGPSGSYNEQFF.